The 18 T cell receptor beta chains presented below share a single source sample, sequenced in a study of blood T cell repertoires in COVID-19. Method: immunoSEQ multiplex PCR; TCRdb's copy keeps in-frame clones and lacks some. The sample includes around 49,000 clones, 80% to 85% of them seen just once. Sequenced input: peripheral blood. The receptors stem from a woman older than 75 with COVID-19, enrolled during active disease.

A single count supports this clone. This chain links TRBV6-5 with TRBJ1-5, with 7 bases fitting TRBD1. J was trimmed by 2 bases and V by 5 bases; bases with no gene match: 3. Germline CDR1 reads MNHEY; CDR2 reads SVGAGI. CDR3 length: 14 residues. The CDR3 DNA sequence: TGTGCCAGCAGTACCGACAGGGGCAATCAGCCCCAGCATTTT. Its translation: CASSTDRGNQPQHF.

V usage is TRBV5-1 and J usage is TRBJ1-2, with D maybe TRBD1 (5 bases). The CDR3 has 13 amino acids. Trimming cost V 3 bases and J 3 bases, with 9 bases left between them. Looked up from germline, CDR1 is SGHRS and CDR2 is YFSETQ. The chain's CDR3 is CASSWATDYGYTF. The CDR3 nucleotides read TGCGCCAGCAGCTGGGCGACAGACTATGGCTACACCTTC.

This chain connects TRBV5-1 to TRBJ1-4; 10 bases are shared with TRBD1. CDR3 length: 15 residues. J gave up 5 bases and V 0 bases, and 1 base lay outside the gene matches. Germline lookup yields CDR1 SGHRS and CDR2 YFSETQ. CDR3 loop: CASSLEGQGNEKLFF. For the CDR3, the DNA is TGCGCCAGCAGCTTGGAGGGACAGGGGAATGAAAAACTGTTTTTT.

The CDR3 DNA reads TGTGCCACCAGCAGAGATGGGGAGACAGGGGGCCTAGGTGAGCAGTTCTTC. Translating gives CATSRDGETGGLGEQFF. The chain carries TRBV15 and TRBJ2-1; 10 bases align to TRBD1. Germline V gives CDR1 LNHNV, CDR2 YYDKDF (reference sequence). J was trimmed by 9 bases and V by 0 bases; bases with no gene match: 11. The CDR3 has 17 amino acids.

The V call is TRBV11-2, the J call TRBJ2-1; perhaps TRBD2 as D (6 bases). V was clipped by 1 base and J by 9 bases, with 10 bases between them. CDR3 length: 13 residues. Germline loops: CDR1 SGHAT, CDR2 FQNNGV. CDR3 DNA: TGTGCCAGCAGCTTAGGACTAGTGGGTGAGCAGTTCTTC. Translated: CASSLGLVGEQFF.

The chain links TRBV3-1 (or the pseudogene TRBV3-2) to TRBJ2-3, with 15 bases that match TRBD2. The CDR3 is 17 amino acids. Germline assignment: CDR1 LGHDT and CDR2 YNNKEL (reference sequence). V lost 0 bases and J lost 3; bases outside the gene matches: 1. The CDR3 loop reads CASSQEGLAGGTDTQYF. DNA for the CDR3: TGTGCCAGCAGCCAAGAAGGACTAGCGGGAGGGACAGATACGCAGTATTTT.

The rearrangement links TRBV10-3 to TRBJ2-3; D gene uncertain. This CDR3 has 12 amino acids. V lost 4 bases, J lost 2 bases, and 4 bases lay in between. The germline V gene encodes CDR1 ENHRY and CDR2 SYGVKD. The CDR3 coding sequence is TGTGCCATCAGTGCAGACACAGATACGCAGTATTTT. This encodes CAISADTDTQYF.

The chain links TRBV7-9 to TRBJ2-7, with D perhaps TRBD1 (5 bases). CDR1 SEHNR and CDR2 FQNEAQ come from the germline V gene (reference sequence). The CDR3 consists of 14 residues. V dropped 0 bases and J dropped 3 bases, with 9 bases sitting between them. In DNA, the CDR3 is TGTGCCAGCAGCTTAGCCCAGGGAATCTACGAGCAGTACTTC. It encodes CASSLAQGIYEQYF.

This clone occurred once. V usage is TRBV18 and J usage is TRBJ1-1; possible D gene TRBD1, 6 bases. Trimming left V 8 bases short and J 3 bases short, with 13 bases between. CDR3 length: 13 residues. CDR1 is KGHSH and CDR2 is LQKENI in the germline V gene. This CDR3 reads CASTTGTDTEAFF. Written as DNA, the CDR3 is TGTGCCAGCACGACAGGAACCGACACTGAAGCTTTCTTT.

The chain combines TRBV7-9 with TRBJ1-1; 7 bases fit TRBD1. Losses at the gene ends were 5 bases for V and 5 bases for J; bases not matched to a gene: 5. CDR3 length: 13 residues. CDR1 is SEHNR and CDR2 is FQNEAQ in the germline V gene (reference sequence). CDR3 protein: CASSPRGRTEAFF. In DNA, the CDR3 is TGTGCCAGCAGCCCCAGGGGGAGGACTGAAGCTTTCTTT. The whole variable domain, remainder taken from reference TRBV7-9 and TRBJ1-1, is DTGVSQNPRHKITKRGQNVTFRCDPISEHNRLYWYRQTLGQGPEFLTYFQNEAQLEKSRLLSDRFSAERPKGSFSTLEIQRTEQGDSAMYLCASSPRGRTEAFFGQGTRLTVV.

A single count supports this clone. J is TRBJ2-3 and V is TRBV3-1 (or the pseudogene TRBV3-2); TRBD2 is a possible D gene (5 bases). Germline V CDR1 and CDR2: LGHDT, YNNKEL (reference sequence). V shed 1 base and J shed 4 bases, with 12 bases lying between them. The CDR3 is 15 amino acids. CDR3 coding DNA: TGTGCCAGCAGCCAAGTGAGTAGCGTTGCAGATACGCAGTATTTT. It translates to CASSQVSSVADTQYF.

The gene calls are TRBV5-1 and TRBJ2-7, with D possibly TRBD2 on 5 matching bases. CDR3 length: 14 residues. Germline V CDR1 and CDR2: SGHRS, YFSETQ. Trimming stripped 0 bases from V and 2 bases from J, with 9 bases between. The CDR3 DNA is TGCGCCAGCAGCTTGGGGAGCGGCCCCTACGAGCAGTACTTC. It encodes CASSLGSGPYEQYF.

The table lists this clone with a count of one. The chain employs TRBV6-6 and TRBJ2-1; D may be TRBD1 (6 bases). Germline V CDR1 and CDR2: MNHNY, SVGAGI (reference sequence). The CDR3 is 12 amino acids. Trimming took off 8 bases at V and 10 bases at J, with 15 bases between the two ends. The CDR3 DNA follows: TGTGCCAGCTCAAATACAGGGCTCGAGCAGTTCTTC. This sequence encodes CASSNTGLEQFF.

The chain links TRBV11-2 to TRBJ1-1, with D unclear. Trimming stripped 5 bases from V and 0 bases from J, with 7 bases between. Germline assignment: CDR1 SGHAT and CDR2 FQNNGV. This CDR3 is built from 13 residues. CDR3: CASSVSMNTEAFF. In DNA, the CDR3 is TGTGCCAGCAGCGTGTCCATGAACACTGAAGCTTTCTTT.

The V gene is TRBV15, the J gene TRBJ2-3; D is ambiguous. Between the trimmed V and J ends, which lost 5 bases and 1 base, there was a span of 19 bases. In germline, CDR1 is LNHNV, CDR2 YYDKDF (reference sequence). This CDR3 comprises 17 residues. The CDR3 DNA follows: TGTGCCACCAGCTCAACCCTAGTCTTAGCTGGCACAGATACGCAGTATTTT. Its protein product is CATSSTLVLAGTDTQYF.

This chain joins TRBV2 and TRBJ2-6; perhaps TRBD1 as D (6 bases). The germline V gene has CDR1 SNHLY and CDR2 FYNNEI. Trimming took 4 bases from V and 2 from J, leaving 18 bases between them. The CDR3 loop spans 18 amino acids. CDR3 in DNA: TGTGCCAGCAGTGGAGGCCCAGGGGAAGTCGCTGGGGCCAACGTCCTGACTTTC. It translates to CASSGGPGEVAGANVLTF.

The chain is built from TRBV7-2 and TRBJ2-1; 7 bases line up with TRBD2. The J segment lost 1 base and the V segment lost 4 bases, leaving 1 base of the junction unmatched. Germline V gene data show CDR1 as SGHTA and CDR2 as FQGNSA. This CDR3 has 14 amino acids. CDR3 coding DNA: TGTGCCAGCAGCTATAGCGGGTCCTACAATGAGCAGTTCTTC. This gives the protein CASSYSGSYNEQFF.

This chain connects TRBV29-1 to TRBJ2-3, with D possibly matching TRBD1 (6 bases). V lost 4 bases, J lost 0 bases, and 8 bases lay in between. The CDR3 extends over 13 amino acids. Germline CDR1 SQVTM, CDR2 ANQGSEA. The CDR3 sequence: CSVGTDSTDTQYF. CDR3 coding DNA: TGCAGCGTTGGGACAGATAGCACAGATACGCAGTATTTT.